This T cell receptor (beta chain) came from a study of CD8+ T cells in alopecia areata. Study results and limitations: In lesional scalp, particularly from alopecia totalis/universalis, clonality was higher than in normal scalp. Tissue-resident alphabeta T cells belonging to normal skin likewise get sequenced within scalp specimens. Whereas mice showed it more clearly, TCR sharing across patients was murkier, possibly because of HLA.

As concerns this clone: Its antigen is unknown.

After isolation, RNA underwent reverse transcription to generate cDNA as the sequencing template. TCRdb's copy holds only in-frame clones and misses some; the assay was immunoSEQ multiplex PCR. Of 150,000 to 200,000 clones in the sample, roughly 50% were seen once. PBMCs were stained for CD3, CD4 and CD8, and CD4+ and CD8+ T cells were sorted. The germline V and J ends were trimmed by 2 bases and 0 bases, with 7 bases remaining between them. The CDR3 spans 13 residues. From germline, CDR1 is GTSNPN and CDR2 SVGIG (reference sequence). Sequenced material: CD4+ T cells sorted from blood. The sequence was collected from a human donor in good health. The chain employs TRBV30 and TRBJ1-1; no clear D. The DNA for the CDR3 is TGTGCCTGGAGTTCACATATGAACACTGAAGCTTTCTTT. Translation: CAWSSHMNTEAFF.